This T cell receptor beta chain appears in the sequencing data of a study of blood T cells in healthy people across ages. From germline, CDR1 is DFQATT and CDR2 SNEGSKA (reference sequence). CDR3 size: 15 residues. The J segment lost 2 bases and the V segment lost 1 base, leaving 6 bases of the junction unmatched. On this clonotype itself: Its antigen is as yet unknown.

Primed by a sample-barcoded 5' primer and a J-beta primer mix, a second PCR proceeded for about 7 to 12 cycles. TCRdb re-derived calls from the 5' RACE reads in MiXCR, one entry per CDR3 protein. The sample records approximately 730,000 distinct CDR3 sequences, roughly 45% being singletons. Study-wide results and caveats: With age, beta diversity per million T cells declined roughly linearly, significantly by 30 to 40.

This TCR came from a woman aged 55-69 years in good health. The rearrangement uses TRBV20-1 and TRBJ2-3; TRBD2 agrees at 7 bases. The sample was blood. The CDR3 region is CSARVGGGVTDTQYF. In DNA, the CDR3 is TGCAGTGCTAGAGTTGGTGGGGGGGTCACAGATACGCAGTATTTT.